This T cell receptor beta chain stems from a study of Tregs in tolerant kidney transplant recipients. Regarding this clone: Its antigen is not known.

Related graft donors supplied nonmyeloablative bone marrow transplants, and mixed chimerism was transient. Thawed PBMCs were FACS-sorted into unstimulated CD4+CD25+CD127- regulatory T cells, CD4+CD25- non-regulatory cells, CD4 and CD8 cells. The study, taken as a whole, reports: Biological reproducibility was not directly addressed in this study. Tregs expanded with activated donor B cells seemed most donor-specific. Validation in larger populations is needed because few patients were studied.

The protocol was immunoSEQ multiplex PCR, while the TCRdb copy is restricted to in-frame clones and leaves out a portion. The repertoire table contains 15,000 or so clones. The source material was CD8+ T cells from blood (PBMCs), sampled 6 months after the transplant. The source is a human patient who received a combined kidney and bone marrow transplant. The graft donor may be the source of some T cells.

The covered CDR3 bases are TGTGCCAGCAGCGCTCCCCTGACTAGCCCGCGCACAGATACG. Encoded protein: CASSAPLTSPRTDT. The whole CDR3 region reads CASSAPLTSPRTDTQYF. The V call is TRBV6-2 or TRBV6-3, the J call TRBJ2-3, with 7 bases identical to TRBD2. With the read ending 3 residues before the CDR3 end, the germline J gene is used to fill in that end. Per the germline V gene, CDR1 is MNHEY and CDR2 is SVGEGT. Losses at the gene ends were 6 bases for V and 1 base for J; bases not matched to a gene: 13. The CDR3 totals 17 residues.